The 6 T cell receptor beta chains in this list originate from one sample, sequenced in a study of blood T cell repertoires in COVID-19. Generated by immunoSEQ multiplex PCR, the TCRdb table keeps only in-frame clones and is missing some. The table lists 25,000 to 35,000 clones, 90% of them singletons. Material: peripheral blood. The origin of the receptors is a man aged 65-85 years with active or convalescent COVID-19.

The V and J genes are TRBV4-2 and TRBJ2-3; 12 bases line up with TRBD1. Germline V gene sequence: CDR1 LGHNA, CDR2 YNFKEQ. The CDR3 covers 18 residues. V was pared by 0 bases and J by 8 bases, with 12 bases of the junction left unmatched. The CDR3 DNA follows: TGTGCCAGCAGCCAAGATAGTTGGCCGGGACAGGGGGCTGGTACGCAGTATTTT. Protein: CASSQDSWPGQGAGTQYF.

CDR3 nucleotides: TGTGCCAGCAGCCTGTACCGGGACAGGGGGCAAGGGGCCGGGGAGCTGTTTTTT. It is translated as CASSLYRDRGQGAGELFF. The rearrangement joins TRBV7-9 to TRBJ2-2, with 12 bases that match TRBD1. V trimming: 5 bases; J trimming: 6 bases; junction bases outside the gene matches: 13. The V gene's germline CDR1 is SEHNR and CDR2 FQNEAQ (reference sequence). The CDR3 runs to 18 residues.

The J gene is TRBJ1-1, the V gene TRBV7-9, with D uncertain. The germline V and J ends were trimmed by 0 bases and 0 bases, with 5 bases remaining between them. Per germline, CDR1 SEHNR and CDR2 FQNEAQ (reference sequence). The CDR3 has 14 residues. The CDR3: CASSLAHLNTEAFF. DNA of the CDR3: TGTGCCAGCAGCTTAGCCCATCTGAACACTGAAGCTTTCTTT. The full variable domain, with the rest looked up from reference TRBV7-9 and TRBJ1-1, is DTGVSQNPRHKITKRGQNVTFRCDPISEHNRLYWYRQTLGQGPEFLTYFQNEAQLEKSRLLSDRFSAERPKGSFSTLEIQRTEQGDSAMYLCASSLAHLNTEAFFGQGTRLTVV.

As to this clone: Other DNA sequences in the same sample also yield this CDR3. V gene TRBV9 combines with J gene TRBJ2-1; TRBD1 matches 9 bases. The V gene end was trimmed by 2 bases and the J gene end by 4 bases; junction bases not matched to a gene: 4. CDR3 size: 15 residues. Per the germline V gene, CDR1 is SGDLS and CDR2 is YYNGEE. As DNA, the CDR3 is TGTGCCAGCAGCGTGACAGGGGGAACATACAATGAGCAGTTCTTC. It codes for CASSVTGGTYNEQFF.

The rearrangement uses TRBV4-2 and TRBJ2-7; TRBD1 might be the D (6 bases). CDR1 is LGHNA, CDR2 YNFKEQ, per germline. Trimming took 3 bases from V and 6 from J, leaving 15 bases between them. The CDR3 consists of 14 residues. CDR3 in DNA: TGTGCCAGCAGCCAGGGGGCCCCACGGTCCGAGCAGTACTTC. Encoded protein: CASSQGAPRSEQYF.

A single count supports this clone. The rearrangement joins TRBV3-1 (or the pseudogene TRBV3-2) to TRBJ1-1, with TRBD1 identical over 9 bases. The trim removed 1 base at V and 8 bases at J, leaving 5 bases unmatched. The germline gives CDR1 LGHDT, CDR2 YNNKEL (reference sequence). The CDR3 sequence is 14 residues long. Here the CDR3 reads CASSQGAGTGEAFF. In nucleotides, the CDR3 is TGTGCCAGCAGCCAAGGAGCCGGGACAGGGGAAGCTTTCTTT.